This TCR beta chain emerged from a study of cytomegalovirus exposure and HLA in healthy donors. General study results and limits: In an earlier analysis, productive rearrangement rates for most beta V segments clustered near 87% or 30%. A later analysis appeared to link common viral pathogens to several of the most significant clusters.

Donors were nominally healthy when sampled, though unrecorded immune exposures were likely. The PCR ran on 60 Vbeta and 13 Jbeta primers. TCRdb's table, derived via immunoSEQ multiplex PCR, lists solely in-frame clones and lacks some. This table has hundreds of thousands of clones, more than 85% appearing once. This clone has a handful of counts. Its target is unknown. This TCR was recovered from a woman under 30 in good health and CMV-seronegative. Sequencing was carried out using PBMCs.

CDR3 bases: TGTGCCAGCATCGGGGACAGAGACTACGAGCAGTACTTC. Amino acid sequence: CASIGDRDYEQYF. The V and J genes are TRBV6-1 and TRBJ2-7; 7 bases match TRBD1. Trimming took 7 bases from V and 3 from J; bases not matched to a gene: 6. Germline V gene lookup returns CDR1 MNHNS and CDR2 SASEGT. The CDR3 runs to 13 residues.